This TCR beta chain was captured in a study of T-cell memory formation after mild COVID-19. V was trimmed by 3 bases and J by 2 bases, leaving 11 bases between them. The CDR3 is 15 amino acids. Germline V gives CDR1 LNHDA, CDR2 SQIVND (reference sequence). TCRdb re-derived calls from the 5' RACE reads in MiXCR, one entry per CDR3 protein. The sample includes 250,000 to 300,000 distinct CDR3 sequences, roughly 8.2% of them seen just once. The rearrangement uses TRBV19 and TRBJ1-5; D remains ambiguous. The receptor was isolated from a man younger than 35 who had mild COVID-19 (a few samples of this study predate the infection). Cell type and time point are not known. Sequencing used PBMCs or a T cell subset sorted from them (not recorded which). For the CDR3, the DNA is TGTGCCAGTAGTATGGGTCAGCCTCGCAATCAGCCCCAGCATTTT. Translating gives CASSMGQPRNQPQHF. Filled out from reference TRBV19 and TRBJ1-5, the complete variable domain reads DGGITQSPKYLFRKEGQNVTLSCEQNLNHDAMYWYRQDPGQGLRLIYYSQIVNDFQKGDIAEGYSVSREKKESFPLTVTSAQKNPTAFYLCASSMGQPRNQPQHFGDGTRLSIL.